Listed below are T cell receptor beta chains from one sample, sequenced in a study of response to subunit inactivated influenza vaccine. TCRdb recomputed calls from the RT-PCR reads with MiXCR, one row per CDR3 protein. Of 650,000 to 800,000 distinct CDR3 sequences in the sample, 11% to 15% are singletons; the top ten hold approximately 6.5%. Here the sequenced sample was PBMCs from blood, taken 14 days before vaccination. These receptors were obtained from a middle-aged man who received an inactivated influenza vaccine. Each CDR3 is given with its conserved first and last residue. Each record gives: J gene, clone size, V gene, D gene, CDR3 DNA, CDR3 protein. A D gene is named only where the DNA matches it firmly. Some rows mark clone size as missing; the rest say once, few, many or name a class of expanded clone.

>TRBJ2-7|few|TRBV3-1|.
TGTGCCAGCGTCCTCTGGGGCGAGCAGTACTTC
CASVLWGEQYF
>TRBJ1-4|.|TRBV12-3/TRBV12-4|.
TGTGCCAGCAGTTCGATCGGGGATGAAAAACTGTTTTTT
CASSSIGDEKLFF
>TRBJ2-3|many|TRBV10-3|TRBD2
TGTGCCATCAGTTTTAGCGGGGATGGTAGCACAGATACGCAGTATTTT
CAISFSGDGSTDTQYF
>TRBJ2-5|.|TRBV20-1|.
TGCAGTGGGAGGGTCAGGGTGGAGACCCAGTACTTC
CSGRVRVETQYF
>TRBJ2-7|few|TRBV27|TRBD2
TGTGCCAGCAGTTTAGTACCTCTAGCGGGAGTACCTTACGAGCAGTACTTC
CASSLVPLAGVPYEQYF
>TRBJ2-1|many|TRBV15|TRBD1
TGTGCCACCAGCAGGGCCGGGACAGCCTACAATGAGCAGTTCTTC
CATSRAGTAYNEQFF
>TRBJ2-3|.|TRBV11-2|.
TGTGCCAGCAGCTTAAGATTGTGGCGGACCTCCTATTCTCCAGATACGCAGTATTTT
CASSLRLWRTSYSPDTQYF
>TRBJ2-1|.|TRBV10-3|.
TGTGCCATCAGTTTAGTCCCCCCGACAGTCCGCTTATACAATGAGCAGTTCTTC
CAISLVPPTVRLYNEQFF
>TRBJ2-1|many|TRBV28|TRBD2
TGTGCCAGCAGTTCCTTAGCGGGAGGGCCCTCCTACAATGAGCAGTTCTTC
CASSSLAGGPSYNEQFF
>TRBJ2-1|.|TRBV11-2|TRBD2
TGTGCCAGCAGCTCGGGACTAGGGAGATACAATGAGCAGTTCTTC
CASSSGLGRYNEQFF
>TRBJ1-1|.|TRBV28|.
TGTGCCAGCAGTTTCGGACGGGGCGCTGAAGCTTTCTTT
CASSFGRGAEAFF
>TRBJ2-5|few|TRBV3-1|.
TGTGCCAGCAGCCAAGACGGACCAAGACGTACCCAGTACTTC
CASSQDGPRRTQYF
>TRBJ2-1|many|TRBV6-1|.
TGTGCCAGCAGTTATGACAGCAATGAGCAGTTCTTC
CASSYDSNEQFF
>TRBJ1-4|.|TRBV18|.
TGTGCCAGCTCACCGCCGGGACTGTTTAATGAAAAACTGTTTTTT
CASSPPGLFNEKLFF
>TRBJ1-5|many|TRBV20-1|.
TGCAGTGCTAGAGGGAAGAGCAATCAGCCCCAGCATTTT
CSARGKSNQPQHF
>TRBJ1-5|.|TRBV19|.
TGTGCCAGTAGTAAAGGGATAAGCAATCAGCCCCAGCATTTT
CASSKGISNQPQHF
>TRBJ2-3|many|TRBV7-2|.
TGTGCCAGCAGCTTTGGAGCAGATACGCAGTATTTT
CASSFGADTQYF
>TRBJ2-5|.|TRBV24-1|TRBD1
TGTGCCACCAGTGATTACACAGGGGGCGACCAGTACTTC
CATSDYTGGDQYF
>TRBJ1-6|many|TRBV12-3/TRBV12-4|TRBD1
TGTGCCAGCAGTCCGGGACAGGGATATTCACCCCTCCACTTT
CASSPGQGYSPLHF
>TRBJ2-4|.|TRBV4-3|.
TGCGCCAGCAGCCAAGACGCCGGTGGAGGCATTCAGTACTTC
CASSQDAGGGIQYF
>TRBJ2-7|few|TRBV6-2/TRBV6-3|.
TGTGCCAGCAGCGCATTCGCTTTCGGGGCCAGGGGAGAGCAGTACTTAGATCAGTACTTC
CASSAFAFGARGEQYLDQYF
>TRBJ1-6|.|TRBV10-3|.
TGTGCCATCAGTGAAAGGGAGAGTAATTCACCCCTCCACTTT
CAISERESNSPLHF
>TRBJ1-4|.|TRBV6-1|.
TGTGCCAGCAGTGAATTTGGTGTGCCCAATGAAAAACTGTTTTTT
CASSEFGVPNEKLFF
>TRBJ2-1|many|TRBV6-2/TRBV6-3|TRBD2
TGTGCCAGCAGTTACTCGCCGGCGGGGGGTTACAATGAGCAGTTCTTC
CASSYSPAGGYNEQFF
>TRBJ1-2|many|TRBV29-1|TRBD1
TGCAGCGTTGAAACAGGGGGCAATATATATGGCTACACCTTC
CSVETGGNIYGYTF
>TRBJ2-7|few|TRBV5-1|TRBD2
TGCGCCAGCAGCTTGGAGGCTAGCGGGAGATACGAGCAGTACTTC
CASSLEASGRYEQYF
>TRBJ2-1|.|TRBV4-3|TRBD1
TGCGCCAGCAGCCAGACCTGGACAGGGAACTATGAGCAGTTCTTC
CASSQTWTGNYEQFF
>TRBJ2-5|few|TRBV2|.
TGTGCCAGCAGTGGCCGGGGGATCGAAACCCAGTACTTC
CASSGRGIETQYF
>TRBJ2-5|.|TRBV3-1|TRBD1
TGTGCCAGCAGCCAAGAGGGCGAGGGACAGAAGTACTTC
CASSQEGEGQKYF
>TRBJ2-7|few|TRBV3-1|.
TGTGCCAGCAGCGGCAGATGGAAGAACTACGAGCAGTACTTC
CASSGRWKNYEQYF
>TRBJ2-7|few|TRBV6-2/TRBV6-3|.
TGTGCCAGCAGTTTCACAGGGCAATACGAGCAGTACTTC
CASSFTGQYEQYF
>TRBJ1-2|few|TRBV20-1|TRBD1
TGCAGTGCTAGGCAAATCCGGACAGGGCGCTATGGCTACACCTTC
CSARQIRTGRYGYTF
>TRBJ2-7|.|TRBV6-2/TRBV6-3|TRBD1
TGTGCCAGCAGCCGAATTCCGGGACAGGGGGCGTACGAGCAGTACTTC
CASSRIPGQGAYEQYF
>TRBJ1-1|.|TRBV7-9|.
TGTGCCAGCAGCCACTCCGGGAAAGCTTTCTTT
CASSHSGKAFF
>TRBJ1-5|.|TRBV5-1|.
TGCGCCAGCAGCCCCTGGACCGTAGAAGGCAATCAGCCCCAGCATTTT
CASSPWTVEGNQPQHF
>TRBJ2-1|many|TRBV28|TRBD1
TGTGCCAGCAGTTTGTCCACAGGGGGCTCCTACAATGAGCAGTTCTTC
CASSLSTGGSYNEQFF
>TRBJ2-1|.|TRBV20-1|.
TGCAGTGCTAGAGCGCCCTCCTACAATGAGCAGTTCTTC
CSARAPSYNEQFF
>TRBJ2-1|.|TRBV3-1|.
TGTGCCAGCAGCCAAGACGGAGGGGGTGAGCAGTTCTTC
CASSQDGGGEQFF
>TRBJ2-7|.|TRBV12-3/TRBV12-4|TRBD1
TGTGCCAGCAGCCGATTACCGGACAGGACCCTCCACGAGCAGTACTTC
CASSRLPDRTLHEQYF
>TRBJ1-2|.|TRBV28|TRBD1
TGTGCCAGCGGTGGGGACAGGAGGGGCTATGGCTACACCTTC
CASGGDRRGYGYTF
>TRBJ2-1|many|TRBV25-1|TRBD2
TGTGCCAGCAGTGATTCAGTACTAGCGGGAAAGAATGAGCAGTTCTTC
CASSDSVLAGKNEQFF
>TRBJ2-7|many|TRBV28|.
TGTGCCAGCAGTTCCACCTTCCGGGGCCACCCCTACGAGCAGTACTTC
CASSSTFRGHPYEQYF
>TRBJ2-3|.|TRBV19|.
TGTGCCAGTAGTATCGGTAGCGGCCCTAGCACAGATACGCAGTATTTT
CASSIGSGPSTDTQYF
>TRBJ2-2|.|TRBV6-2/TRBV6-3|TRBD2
TGTGCCAGCAGTCAATCTAGCGGGAGGGCGAACACCGGGGAGCTGTTTTTT
CASSQSSGRANTGELFF
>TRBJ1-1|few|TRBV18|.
TGTGCCAGCAACACAGGGAGAGGAACTGAAGCTTTCTTT
CASNTGRGTEAFF
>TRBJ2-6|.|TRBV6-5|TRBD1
TGTGCCAGCAGTTACAGGGGGCGAGTCTTGGGGGCCAACGTCCTGACTTTC
CASSYRGRVLGANVLTF
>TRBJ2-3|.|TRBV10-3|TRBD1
TGTGCCATCAGTGAGCCGACAGGGACAGATACGCAGTATTTT
CAISEPTGTDTQYF
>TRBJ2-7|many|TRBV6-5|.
TGTGCCAGCAATTCGGGACATCCCTACGAGCAGTACTTC
CASNSGHPYEQYF
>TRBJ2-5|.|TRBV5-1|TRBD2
TGCGCCAGCAGCTTGGCCGCTAGCGGGAGCGTGGAGACCCAGTACTTC
CASSLAASGSVETQYF
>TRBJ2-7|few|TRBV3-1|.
TGTGCCAGCAGCCAAGAGGGACCCTGGGAGCCCTACGAGCAGTACTTC
CASSQEGPWEPYEQYF
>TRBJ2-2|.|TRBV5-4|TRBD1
TGTGCCAGCAGCGCCGGGACAGACACCGGGGAGCTGTTTTTT
CASSAGTDTGELFF
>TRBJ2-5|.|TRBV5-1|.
TGCGCCAGTGCCCGGGACTACCAAGAGACCCAGTACTTC
CASARDYQETQYF
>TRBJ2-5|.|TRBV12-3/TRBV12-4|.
TGTGCCAGCAGCCGTACAGGGTTTGAGACCCAGTACTTC
CASSRTGFETQYF
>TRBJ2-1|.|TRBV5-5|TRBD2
TGTGCCAGCAGCCGGGAGGGAGGTTCCTACAATGAGCAGTTCTTC
CASSREGGSYNEQFF
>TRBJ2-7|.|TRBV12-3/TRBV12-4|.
TGTGCCAGCAGCCGGGGCGAGGGCAACGAGCAGTACTTC
CASSRGEGNEQYF
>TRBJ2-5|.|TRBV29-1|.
TGCAGCGTTGAAGCGGGCGAGACCCAGTACTTC
CSVEAGETQYF
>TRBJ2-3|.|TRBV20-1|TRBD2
TGCAGTGCTTCGCAGCCTAGCGGGGGTTCCACAGATACGCAGTATTTT
CSASQPSGGSTDTQYF
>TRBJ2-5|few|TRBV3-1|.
TGTGCCAGCAGCCAAGAGGGCCCGAACCCTAAAGAGACCCAGTACTTC
CASSQEGPNPKETQYF
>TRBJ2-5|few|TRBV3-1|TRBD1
TGTGCCAGCAGTAACAGGGGAGCGGAGACCCAGTACTTC
CASSNRGAETQYF